Below, 18 T cell receptor beta chains from the same sample are listed, as sequenced in a study of blood T cell repertoires in COVID-19. Clones were sequenced by immunoSEQ multiplex PCR, and TCRdb holds only the in-frame ones, with some missing. Of under 400,000 clones listed, around nine tenths are singletons. The sequenced material came from PBMCs or T cells enriched from blood (not recorded which). Receptors originate from a woman aged 25 to 45 who had been exposed to COVID-19.

The chain carries TRBV29-1 and TRBJ2-7; TRBD2 agrees at 8 bases. Trimming at V came to 5 bases and at J to 1 base, leaving 4 bases not matched to a gene. CDR1 and CDR2 (germline): SQVTM, ANQGSEA. This CDR3 contains 13 residues. This chain's CDR3 is CSVSGSRSYEQYF. The CDR3 nucleotides read TGCAGCGTTAGCGGGAGTCGGTCCTACGAGCAGTACTTC.

J is TRBJ1-4 and V is TRBV7-9, with a tentative D call TRBD1 (5 bases). The CDR3 covers 13 residues. Germline V gene sequence: CDR1 SEHNR, CDR2 FQNEAQ (reference sequence). Trimming pared 3 bases from V and 7 bases from J, leaving 9 bases between. CDR3 DNA: TGTGCCAGCAGCTTCGGGGGGTCTGAAAAACTGTTTTTT. Protein: CASSFGGSEKLFF.

The DNA for the CDR3 is TGCAGCGTTGTGACAGCAAACACTGAAGCTTTCTTT. The encoded protein is CSVVTANTEAFF. This sequence joins TRBV29-1 and TRBJ1-1; weak D call: TRBD1 (5 bases). This CDR3 comprises 12 residues. CDR1 and CDR2 (germline): SQVTM, ANQGSEA. V was clipped by 4 bases and J by 2 bases, with 8 bases between them.

This chain links TRBV3-1 (or the pseudogene TRBV3-2) with TRBJ2-1; weak D call: TRBD2 (6 bases). Germline-derived CDR1 and CDR2 are LGHDT and YNNKEL (reference sequence). V was trimmed by 2 bases and J by 4 bases, leaving 12 bases between them. The CDR3 is 15 amino acids. The chain's CDR3 is CASSQPGLQYNEQFF. In nucleotides, the CDR3 is TGTGCCAGCAGCCAACCGGGACTGCAATACAATGAGCAGTTCTTC.

V gene TRBV7-8 combines with J gene TRBJ1-3, with 8 bases matching TRBD1. The CDR3 covers 13 residues. V was pared by 2 bases and J by 13 bases, with 7 bases of the junction left unmatched. The germline V gene has CDR1 SGHVS and CDR2 FQNEAQ. In DNA, the CDR3 is TGTGCCAGCAGCTTACCCGGACAGGGTTCAATATATTTT. Its protein is CASSLPGQGSIYF.

This sequence joins TRBV29-1 and TRBJ2-5, with 8 positions matching TRBD2. This CDR3 contains 13 residues. Germline V gene data show CDR1 as SQVTM and CDR2 as ANQGSEA. J lost 5 bases, V lost 7 bases, and 9 bases had no gene match. CDR3 bases: TGCAGCGCTTCAGCGGGAGTGGTGGAGACCCAGTACTTC. It encodes CSASAGVVETQYF.

V and J are TRBV20-1 and TRBJ1-2; 8 bases align to TRBD1. The V segment lost 4 bases and the J segment 7 bases; nucleotides outside the gene matches: 2. The CDR3 has 11 residues. The V gene's germline CDR1 is DFQATT and CDR2 SNEGSKA (reference sequence). The CDR3 is CSAITGGGYTF. Written as DNA, the CDR3 is TGCAGTGCTATAACAGGGGGTGGCTACACCTTC.

This chain links TRBV3-1 (or the pseudogene TRBV3-2) with TRBJ2-7; 13 bases fit TRBD2. Trimming at V came to 4 bases and at J to 1 base, leaving 10 bases not matched to a gene. Germline loops: CDR1 LGHDT, CDR2 YNNKEL (reference sequence). This CDR3 contains 18 residues. In DNA form, the CDR3 reads TGTGCCAGCAGCCTCCAGGGGGGGACTAGCGGGACTTCCTACGAGCAGTACTTC. Translating it yields CASSLQGGTSGTSYEQYF.

The chain has TRBV18 and TRBJ2-3, with D hard to call. The CDR3 runs 15 residues. Trimming left V 5 bases short and J 3 bases short, with 15 bases between. Per the germline V gene, CDR1 is KGHSH and CDR2 is LQKENI. CDR3 protein: CASSKTGPSTDTQYF. CDR3 DNA sequence: TGTGCCAGCTCAAAAACGGGTCCTTCAACAGATACGCAGTATTTT. The full variable domain, completed using reference TRBV18 and TRBJ2-3, is NAGVMQNPRHLVRRRGQEARLRCSPMKGHSHVYWYRQLPEEGLKFMVYLQKENIIDESGMPKERFSAEFPKEGPSILRIQQVVRGDSAAYFCASSKTGPSTDTQYFGPGTRLTVL.

This clone has just a few counts. The chain couples TRBV30 to TRBJ1-1; D call uncertain. The CDR3 covers 15 residues. V lost 0 bases and J lost 2, with 13 bases in between. In germline, CDR1 is GTSNPN, CDR2 SVGIG (reference sequence). The CDR3: CAWSVEWSANTEAFF. The CDR3, as DNA: TGTGCCTGGAGTGTAGAGTGGAGTGCTAACACTGAAGCTTTCTTT.

V usage is TRBV16 and J usage is TRBJ2-7, with D tentatively TRBD1 (5 bases). This CDR3 has 14 amino acids. Germline CDR1 and CDR2: KGHSY and FQNENV. Trimming stripped 3 bases from V and 1 base from J, with 10 bases between. The chain's CDR3 is CASSQTAESYEQYF. The CDR3 bases are TGTGCCAGCAGCCAGACAGCCGAGTCCTACGAGCAGTACTTC. The full variable domain, rest sourced from reference TRBV16 and TRBJ2-7, is GEEVAQTPKHLVRGEGQKAKLYCAPIKGHSYVFWYQQVLKNEFKFLISFQNENVFDETGMPKERFSAKCLPNSPCSLEIQATKLEDSAVYFCASSQTAESYEQYFGPGTRLTVT.

The chain joins TRBV12-5 to TRBJ2-7; 11 positions agree with TRBD2. The germline V gene has CDR1 LGHNT and CDR2 FRNRAP. The junction had 4 bases not matched to a gene; V was cut back by 4 bases and J by 2 bases. This CDR3 comprises 15 residues. CDR3: CASGSPGLAAYEQYF. CDR3 in DNA: TGTGCTAGTGGTTCTCCGGGACTAGCGGCCTACGAGCAGTACTTC.

The V gene is TRBV13, the J gene TRBJ2-7, with 10 positions matching TRBD2. Germline CDR1 PRHDT, CDR2 FYEKMQ (reference sequence). The V gene end was trimmed by 5 bases and the J gene end by 2 bases; junction bases not matched to a gene: 6. The CDR3 has 15 amino acids. CDR3: CASSPSGRAPYEQYF. The CDR3, as DNA: TGTGCCAGCAGCCCGAGCGGGAGGGCTCCCTACGAGCAGTACTTC.

The DNA for the CDR3 is TGTGCCAGCAGTACCGCAACTAGCGGGAGGATGAGAGAGCAGTACTTC. It is translated as CASSTATSGRMREQYF. J is TRBJ2-7 and V is TRBV28; 12 bases match TRBD2. The CDR3 is made up of 16 amino acids. The germline V gene encodes CDR1 MDHEN and CDR2 SYDVKM. The junction had 12 bases not matched to a gene; V was cut back by 5 bases and J by 7 bases.

The chain is built from TRBV7-3 and TRBJ2-7, with 7 bases matching TRBD1. Germline CDR1 is SGHTA and CDR2 is FQGTGA. After removal of 5 bases from V and 3 bases from J, the junction contained 4 bases not matched to a gene. The CDR3 contains 13 residues. The CDR3 DNA is TGTGCCAGCAGCCCGGGACAGCGCTACGAGCAGTACTTC. This codes for CASSPGQRYEQYF.

The rearrangement joins TRBV7-2 to TRBJ1-2; weak D call: TRBD1 (5 bases). V was trimmed by 1 base and J by 0 bases, leaving 12 bases between them. This CDR3 has 16 amino acids. Germline CDR1 SGHTA, CDR2 FQGNSA. Here the CDR3 DNA reads TGTGCCAGCAGCTTAGTGGTGGGGCTAGCTAACTATGGCTACACCTTC. Translation gives CASSLVVGLANYGYTF.

This clone was seen just once. The V call is TRBV7-2, the J call TRBJ1-2; 7 nucleotides match TRBD1. The germline V gene encodes CDR1 SGHTA and CDR2 FQGNSA. The CDR3 extends over 14 amino acids. The J segment lost 3 bases and the V segment lost 1 base, leaving 2 bases of the junction unmatched. DNA for the CDR3: TGTGCCAGCAGCTTAGATGGACAGGACTATGGCTACACCTTC. The encoded protein is CASSLDGQDYGYTF.

V is TRBV7-3 and J is TRBJ2-7, with D maybe TRBD1 (5 bases). In germline, CDR1 is SGHTA, CDR2 FQGTGA. CDR3 size: 15 residues. With 4 bases removed from V and 2 bases from J, the gap between germline ends came to 15 bases. The CDR3 DNA is TGTGCCAGCAGCTCAGGCCCGACAGCAACCTACGAGCAGTACTTC. It specifies CASSSGPTATYEQYF.